This paragraph covers one T cell receptor (beta chain) sequence. Its binding antigen is unknown. Within one base of it there is no much larger clone, and no base qualities were kept. The sample is drawn from a study of T cell responses to AZD1222 COVID-19 vaccine (dated by TCRdb to 2020 to 2023). In terms of the full investigation: A total of under 250 trial participants underwent TCR sequencing, of whom 207 had received two doses of AZD1222 and about 25 had received two doses of the MenACWY control vaccine. Trial participants were enrolled into age subgroups of 18-55, 56-69 and 70-plus years, which contained approximately 150, 30 and 60 TCR-sequenced participants, respectively.

The CDR3, from cysteine to phenylalanine, totals 16 residues. Kept here is only the CDR3 DNA, which spans 48 bases and is read in frame from base 1. Reading the germline V gene gives CDR1 LGHNA and CDR2 YSLEER. V is reduced by 1 base and J by 6 bases, leaving a spacing of 17 bases between them. Reading the label with the study, this specimen's time point is: about 28 days (+/-7) after the second vaccine dose. Because spike-specific TCR depth and breadth did not differ between the two schedules, AZD1222 recipients who got a second dose at roughly 4 weeks were pooled with those who got a second dose at roughly 12 weeks. The vaccinee samples were drawn from two UK trials, COV001 and COV002, one of which was a single-blind randomized controlled phase 2/3 trial testing AZD1222 (ChAdOx1 nCoV-19) in healthy adults. Trial participant PBMC samples were collected at day 0 and day 28 after the second dose for TCRbeta chain sequencing.

The CDR3 regions of human TCRbeta chains were subjected to immunosequencing. From the authors' description of their analysis: Repertoire TCRs were checked for matches against a reference library of SARS-CoV-2-specific TCRs that had been generated using the MIRA antigen-specificity platform. Breadth was defined as the fraction of unique TCRs that were SARS-CoV-2-associated, and depth was defined as the fraction of total T cells that were SARS-CoV-2-associated. Using the MIRA data, each spike-specific TCR was mapped to the spike region that the TCR reacts to and placed in a CD4 or CD8 class. Log10-transformed breadth and depth values were compared by one-way ANOVA with Sidak's multiple comparisons tests. As stored in TCRdb, this immuneACCESS dataset retains in-frame rearrangements with V and J assigned. A fraction of the clones does not appear; measured against another copy, unresolved V genes explain less than half of the discrepancy, and the remainder lacks a known reason. That table furnishes V, J and clone size, whereas the DNA furnished D and trimming. This sample gives under 95,000 clones in total; almost 90% of them show up just once. Together, the top ten hold 1.3% to 1.5% of the sample.

The full study reports these points: The whole spike protein was spanned by vaccine-associated CD4 TCRs, and dominant responses were seen in regions 160-218 and 743-854. Most participants were white British and females outnumbered males, and the authors suggested that clonal diversity may have been underestimated. No day 14 peak-response samples were available, so repertoires were characterized only after the peak T cell response. In the small 56-69-year group, the increase in depth fell short of significance, most likely because of low power. After two AZD1222 doses, both the breadth and the depth of spike-specific TCRs were significantly higher than at day 0 and than in MenACWY recipients. Nearly half of unique spike-specific TCRs reportedly recognized epitopes outside regions mutated in the B.1.351 and B.1.1.7 variants. Conclusions about previously exposed vaccinees were limited because only five to seven AZD1222 recipients were SARS-CoV-2 seropositive at baseline.

This clonotype originated in an adult who received the AZD1222 COVID-19 vaccine. The specimen comprised peripheral blood, sampled 28 days after the second AZD1222 dose. The V and J segments used are TRBV4-3 and TRBJ2-3; the D gene is perhaps TRBD2, from 6 matching bases. The CDR3 corresponds to CASSQVIGGVFDTQYF. The DNA is TGCGCCAGCAGCCAAGTAATCGGCGGGGTTTTTGATACGCAGTATTTT.